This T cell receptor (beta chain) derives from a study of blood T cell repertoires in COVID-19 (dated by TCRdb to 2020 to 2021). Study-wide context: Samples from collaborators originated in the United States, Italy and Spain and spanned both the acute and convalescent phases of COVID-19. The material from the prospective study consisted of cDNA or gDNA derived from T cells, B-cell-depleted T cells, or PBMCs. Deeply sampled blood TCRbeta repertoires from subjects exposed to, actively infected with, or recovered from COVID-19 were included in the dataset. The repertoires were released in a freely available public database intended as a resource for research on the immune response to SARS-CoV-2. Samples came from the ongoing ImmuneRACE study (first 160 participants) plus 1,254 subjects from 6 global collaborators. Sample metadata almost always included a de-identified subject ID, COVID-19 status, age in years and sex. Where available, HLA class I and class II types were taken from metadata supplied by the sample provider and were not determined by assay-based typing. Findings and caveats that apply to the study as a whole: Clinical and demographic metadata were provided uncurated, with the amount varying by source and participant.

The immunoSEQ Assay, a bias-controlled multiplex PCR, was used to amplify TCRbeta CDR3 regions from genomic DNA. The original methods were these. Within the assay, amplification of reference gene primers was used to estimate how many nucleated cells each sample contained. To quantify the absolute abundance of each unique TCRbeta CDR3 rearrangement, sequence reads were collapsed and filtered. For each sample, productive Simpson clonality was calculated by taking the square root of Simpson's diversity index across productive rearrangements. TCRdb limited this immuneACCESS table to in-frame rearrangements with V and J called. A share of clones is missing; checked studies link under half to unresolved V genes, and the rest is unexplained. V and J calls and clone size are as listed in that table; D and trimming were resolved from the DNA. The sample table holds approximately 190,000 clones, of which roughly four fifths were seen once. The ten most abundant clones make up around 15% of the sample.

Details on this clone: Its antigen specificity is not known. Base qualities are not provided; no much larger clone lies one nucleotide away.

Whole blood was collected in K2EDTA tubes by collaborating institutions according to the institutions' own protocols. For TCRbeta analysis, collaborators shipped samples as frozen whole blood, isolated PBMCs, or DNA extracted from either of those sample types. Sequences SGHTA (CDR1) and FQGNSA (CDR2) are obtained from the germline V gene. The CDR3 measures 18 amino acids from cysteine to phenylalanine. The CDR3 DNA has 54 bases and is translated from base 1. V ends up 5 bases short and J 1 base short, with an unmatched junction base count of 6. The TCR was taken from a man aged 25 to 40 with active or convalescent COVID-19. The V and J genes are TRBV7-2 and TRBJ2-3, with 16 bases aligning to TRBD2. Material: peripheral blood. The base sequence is TGTGCCAGCAGCCCCGGGACTAGCGGGAGGGAAGGCACAGATACGCAGTATTTT. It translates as CASSPGTSGREGTDTQYF.